This T cell receptor (beta chain) is drawn from a study of CD8+ T cells in alopecia areata. Treatment denoted: oral pan-JAK inhibitor, 5-10 mg twice daily. RNA extraction and reverse transcription yielded cDNA as sequencing template. The table came from immunoSEQ multiplex PCR; TCRdb's copy has only in-frame clones and leaves some out. The table includes some 190,000 clones, around 66% detected once. Germline CDR1 is GTSNPN and CDR2 is SVGIG (reference sequence). The length of the CDR3 is 16 residues. Trimming cost V 3 bases and J 0 bases, with 15 bases left between them. J is TRBJ1-3 and V is TRBV30; D gene ambiguous. The origin of this receptor is a human donor with alopecia areata. Source: CD4+ T cells sorted from blood, taken at week 44, from a patient treated with tofacitinib. The CDR3 here is CAWSPGPDLSGNTIYF. In nucleotides, the CDR3 is TGTGCCTGGAGCCCCGGGCCCGACCTCTCTGGAAACACCATATATTTT. Full variable domain (rest looked up from reference TRBV30 and TRBJ1-3): SQTIHQWPATLVQPVGSPLSLECTVEGTSNPNLYWYRQAAGRGLQLLFYSVGIGQISSEVPQNLSASRPQDRQFILSSKKLLLSDSGFYLCAWSPGPDLSGNTIYFGEGSWLTVV.